A selection of T cell receptor beta chains follows, all from one sample in a study of cytomegalovirus exposure and HLA in healthy donors. Clones were sequenced by immunoSEQ multiplex PCR, and TCRdb holds only the in-frame ones, with some missing. The data hold 120,000 to 150,000 clones, with roughly 74% observed a single time. Material: PBMCs. These receptors were collected from a woman in her thirties or forties in good health and CMV-seropositive. The CDR3 runs from the conserved cysteine through the conserved F or W. D genes are given only for firm matches. The size entry is marked missing in some rows and otherwise reads once, few, many or a size class.

cdr3_nt	cdr3_aa	d_call	v_call	j_call	clone_size
TGTGCCAGCAGTTACTCCCCCTCCGGGACTAAATACGAGCAGTACTTC	CASSYSPSGTKYEQYF	TRBD2	TRBV6-6	TRBJ2-7	-
TGTGCCAGCAGCTTAGCACAGGACACAGATACGCAGTATTTT	CASSLAQDTDTQYF	-	TRBV7-6	TRBJ2-3	-
TGTGCCAGCAGCTTAGCAGCGGGACGGCTGGAGCAGTACTTC	CASSLAAGRLEQYF	TRBD2	TRBV7-8	TRBJ2-7	-
TGCAGCGTGCCAGGGACTGGCTATGGCTACACCTTC	CSVPGTGYGYTF	-	TRBV29-1	TRBJ1-2	few
TGTGCCAGCAGCTCCACAGGGGCGCTAGCGGGATTCCAAGAGACCCAGTACTTC	CASSSTGALAGFQETQYF	TRBD2	TRBV7-9	TRBJ2-5	-
TGTGCCTGGAGCGAAGGACAGGGGGGCTACACCTTC	CAWSEGQGGYTF	TRBD1	TRBV30	TRBJ1-2	-
TGTGCCAGAAGCTTGGGAACGGACAGTCTTCATCAGCCCCAGCATTTT	CARSLGTDSLHQPQHF	-	TRBV5-3	TRBJ1-5	-
TGTGCCAGCAGCCAAGACGAACTAGCCTACGAGCAGTACTTC	CASSQDELAYEQYF	-	TRBV4-2	TRBJ2-7	once
TGTGCCAGCAGCTTGGTCTGGGGCGTGGAGACCCAGTACTTC	CASSLVWGVETQYF	-	TRBV5-5	TRBJ2-5	-
TGTGCCAGCAGCTGGGGACTAGGTTTCTACGAGCAGTACTTC	CASSWGLGFYEQYF	TRBD2	TRBV5-4	TRBJ2-7	-
TGTGCCAGTAGTGTCTCCAGGGTGTACGAGCAGTACTTC	CASSVSRVYEQYF	-	TRBV19	TRBJ2-7	-
TGTGCCAGCAGTCTAGGGGGAGGGACAGGGGGAGAAAAACTGTTTTTT	CASSLGGGTGGEKLFF	TRBD1	TRBV27	TRBJ1-4	few
TGCAGCGTTGGACAGGACACAGATACGCAGTATTTT	CSVGQDTDTQYF	-	TRBV29-1	TRBJ2-3	-
TGTGCCAGCTCACGGGGACAGAGACCCTACGAGCAGTACTTC	CASSRGQRPYEQYF	TRBD1	TRBV18	TRBJ2-7	-
TGTGCCAGCAGTTACTCAGACAGGGCGTTGAATGGCTACACCTTC	CASSYSDRALNGYTF	TRBD1	TRBV6-5	TRBJ1-2	-
TGCGCCAGCCGAGACAGGGGGCCCTCCGGCGAGCAGTACTTC	CASRDRGPSGEQYF	TRBD1	TRBV5-1	TRBJ2-7	-
TGTGCCAGCGCTACTCTGAACCCCTACGAGCAGTACTTC	CASATLNPYEQYF	-	TRBV28	TRBJ2-7	-
TGTGCCTGGGAGCGCCTCGTTGATCGCGCTTTCTTT	CAWERLVDRAFF	-	TRBV30	TRBJ1-1	few
TGCAGCGCCCAACAGGGGTTGAGTACTGAAGCTTTCTTT	CSAQQGLSTEAFF	TRBD1	TRBV29-1	TRBJ1-1	-
TGCAGCGTTGGGGTCGGCGGGAATGCCGACTTC	CSVGVGGNADF	-	TRBV29-1	TRBJ2-7	once
TGTGCCAGTAATAGCGGGAGAGGGGGCTACAATGAGCAGTTCTTC	CASNSGRGGYNEQFF	TRBD2	TRBV19	TRBJ2-1	-
TGTGCCAGCAGTTCAGGGGACGGTCGGTATGGCTACACCTTC	CASSSGDGRYGYTF	-	TRBV28	TRBJ1-2	-
TGCGCCAGCAGCCCCCCGGGACTAGCGGGACCCGGGGAGCTGTTTTTT	CASSPPGLAGPGELFF	TRBD2	TRBV5-1	TRBJ2-2	-
TGCGCCAGCAGCTTGGGGTCGACAGGCACCGGGGAGCTGTTTTTT	CASSLGSTGTGELFF	-	TRBV5-1	TRBJ2-2	once
TGTGCCAGCAGCCCACTACAGGGGTATCAGCCCCAGCATTTT	CASSPLQGYQPQHF	TRBD1	TRBV6-1	TRBJ1-5	-
TGCGCCAGCAGCTTCGGTATTGGAGATACGCAGTATTTT	CASSFGIGDTQYF	-	TRBV5-1	TRBJ2-3	-
TGTGCCAGCAGCTTGGCCGCCAGCGGGAGGTGGAATGAGCAGTTCTTC	CASSLAASGRWNEQFF	TRBD2	TRBV5-6	TRBJ2-1	-
TGTGCCAGCAGCTTAAGTCTTGGCCTCACAGATACGCAGTATTTT	CASSLSLGLTDTQYF	-	TRBV7-9	TRBJ2-3	-
TGTGCCAGCAGAAAACCGGGACAGAGCACAGATACGCAGTATTTT	CASRKPGQSTDTQYF	TRBD1	TRBV5-8	TRBJ2-3	once
TGTGCCAGCACTCGGAACAGGATAGGGGTAGATGAGCAGTTCTTC	CASTRNRIGVDEQFF	-	TRBV7-9	TRBJ2-1	few